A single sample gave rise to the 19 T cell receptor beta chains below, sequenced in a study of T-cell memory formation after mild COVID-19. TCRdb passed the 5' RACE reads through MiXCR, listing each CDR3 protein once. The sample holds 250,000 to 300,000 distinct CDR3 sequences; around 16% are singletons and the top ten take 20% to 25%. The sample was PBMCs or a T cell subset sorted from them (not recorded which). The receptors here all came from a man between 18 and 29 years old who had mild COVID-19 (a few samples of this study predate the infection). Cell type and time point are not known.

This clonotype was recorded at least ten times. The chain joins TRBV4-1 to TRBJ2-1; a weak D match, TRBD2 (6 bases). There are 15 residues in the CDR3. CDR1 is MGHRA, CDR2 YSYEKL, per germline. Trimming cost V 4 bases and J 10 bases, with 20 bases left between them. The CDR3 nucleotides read TGCGCCAGCAGCCCCTATCGTGGTAGCGCGGGGGAGCAGTTCTTC. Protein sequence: CASSPYRGSAGEQFF.

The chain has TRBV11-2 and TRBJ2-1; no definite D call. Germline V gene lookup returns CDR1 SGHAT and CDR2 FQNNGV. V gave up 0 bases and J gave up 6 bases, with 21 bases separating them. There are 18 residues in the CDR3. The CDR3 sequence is CASSLDFWNPKTANEQFF. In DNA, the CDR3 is TGTGCCAGCAGCTTAGATTTCTGGAATCCCAAGACCGCCAATGAGCAGTTCTTC.

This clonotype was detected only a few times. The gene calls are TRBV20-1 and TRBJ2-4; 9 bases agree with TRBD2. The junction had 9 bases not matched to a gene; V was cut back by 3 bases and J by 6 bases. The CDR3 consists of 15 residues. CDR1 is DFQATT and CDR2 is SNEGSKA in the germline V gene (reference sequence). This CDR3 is CSASRGSGGTNIQYF. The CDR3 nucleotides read TGCAGTGCTAGTCGGGGTAGCGGGGGTACAAACATTCAGTACTTC.

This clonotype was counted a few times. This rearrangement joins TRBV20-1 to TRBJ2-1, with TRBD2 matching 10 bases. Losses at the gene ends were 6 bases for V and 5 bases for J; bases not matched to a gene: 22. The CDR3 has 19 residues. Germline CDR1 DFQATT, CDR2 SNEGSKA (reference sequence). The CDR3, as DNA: TGCAGTGCAATCGGACTAGCGGCGTATACCAGTCCACATAACAATGAGCAGTTCTTC. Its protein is CSAIGLAAYTSPHNNEQFF.

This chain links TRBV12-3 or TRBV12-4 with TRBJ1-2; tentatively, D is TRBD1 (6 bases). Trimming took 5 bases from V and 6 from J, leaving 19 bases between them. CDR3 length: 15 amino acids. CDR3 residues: CASSQPDRQVHGYTF. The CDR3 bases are TGTGCCAGCAGTCAACCGGACCGACAGGTACATGGCTACACCTTC.

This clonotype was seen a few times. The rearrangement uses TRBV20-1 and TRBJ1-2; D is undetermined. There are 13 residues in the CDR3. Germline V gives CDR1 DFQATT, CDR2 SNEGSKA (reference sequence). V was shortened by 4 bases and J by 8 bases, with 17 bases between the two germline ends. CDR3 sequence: CSATGRTPEGYTF. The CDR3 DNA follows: TGCAGTGCTACCGGCCGGACCCCCGAAGGCTACACCTTC.

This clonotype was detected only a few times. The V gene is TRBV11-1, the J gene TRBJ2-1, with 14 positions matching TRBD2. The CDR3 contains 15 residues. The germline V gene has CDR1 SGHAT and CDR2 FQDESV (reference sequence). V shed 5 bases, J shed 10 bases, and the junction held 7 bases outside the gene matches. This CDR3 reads CASSVRLAGGFEQFF. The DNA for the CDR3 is TGTGCCAGCAGCGTCCGACTAGCGGGGGGGTTCGAGCAGTTCTTC.

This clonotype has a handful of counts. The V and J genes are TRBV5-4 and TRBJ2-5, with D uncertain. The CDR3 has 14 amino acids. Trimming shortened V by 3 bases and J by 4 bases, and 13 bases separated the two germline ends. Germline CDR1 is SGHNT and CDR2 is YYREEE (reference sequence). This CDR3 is CASSSYSPGETQYF. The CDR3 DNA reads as TGTGCCAGCAGCTCATACTCCCCCGGAGAGACCCAGTACTTC.

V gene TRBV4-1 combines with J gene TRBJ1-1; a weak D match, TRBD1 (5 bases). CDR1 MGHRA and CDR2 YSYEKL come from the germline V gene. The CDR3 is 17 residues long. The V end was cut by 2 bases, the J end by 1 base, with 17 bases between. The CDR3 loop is CASSQPRRRAANTEAFF. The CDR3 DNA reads TGCGCCAGCAGCCAACCGAGGCGCAGGGCGGCGAACACTGAAGCTTTCTTT.

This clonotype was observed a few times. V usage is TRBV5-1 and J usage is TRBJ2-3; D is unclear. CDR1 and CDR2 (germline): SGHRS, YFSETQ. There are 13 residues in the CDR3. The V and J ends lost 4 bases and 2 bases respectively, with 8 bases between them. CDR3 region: CASSPQVTDTQYF. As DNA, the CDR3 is TGCGCCAGCAGCCCTCAAGTCACAGATACGCAGTATTTT.

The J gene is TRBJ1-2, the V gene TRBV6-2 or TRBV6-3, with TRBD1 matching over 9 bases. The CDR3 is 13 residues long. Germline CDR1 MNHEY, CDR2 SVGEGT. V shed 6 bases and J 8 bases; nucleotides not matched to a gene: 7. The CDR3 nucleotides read TGTGCCAGCAGCCCGCGGACAGGGGAAGGCTACACCTTC. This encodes CASSPRTGEGYTF.

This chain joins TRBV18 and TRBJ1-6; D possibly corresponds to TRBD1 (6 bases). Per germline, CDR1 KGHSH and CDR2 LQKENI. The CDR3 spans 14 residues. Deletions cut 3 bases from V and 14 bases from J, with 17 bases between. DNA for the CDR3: TGTGCCAGCTCACCTAACCCGGACGGGACATCCCTCCACTTT. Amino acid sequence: CASSPNPDGTSLHF.

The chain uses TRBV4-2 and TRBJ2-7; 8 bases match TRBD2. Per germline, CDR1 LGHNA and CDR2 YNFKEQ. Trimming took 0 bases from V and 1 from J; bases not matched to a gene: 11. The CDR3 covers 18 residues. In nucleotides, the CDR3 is TGTGCCAGCAGCCAAGAAGGCGAGCGGGGGTATCTATCCTACGAGCAGTACTTC. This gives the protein CASSQEGERGYLSYEQYF.

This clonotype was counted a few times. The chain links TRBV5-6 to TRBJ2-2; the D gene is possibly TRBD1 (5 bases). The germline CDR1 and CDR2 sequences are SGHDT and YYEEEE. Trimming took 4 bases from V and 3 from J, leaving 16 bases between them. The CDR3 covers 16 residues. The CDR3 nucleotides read TGTGCCAGCAGCCCTCTAGGGGCGGTTGACACCGGGGAGCTGTTTTTT. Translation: CASSPLGAVDTGELFF.

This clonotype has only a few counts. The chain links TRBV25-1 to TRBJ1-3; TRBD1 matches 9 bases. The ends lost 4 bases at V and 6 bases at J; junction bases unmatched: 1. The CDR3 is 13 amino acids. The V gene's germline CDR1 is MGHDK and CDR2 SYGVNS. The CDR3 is CASSGTGENTIYF. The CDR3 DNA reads TGTGCCAGCAGTGGGACAGGGGAAAACACCATATATTTT.

CDR3 DNA: TGTGCCAGCAGCTCAGGACTGGCGCCGAACACCGGGGAGCTGTTTTTT. Translated, it gives CASSSGLAPNTGELFF. J is TRBJ2-2 and V is TRBV5-8, with a weak D call TRBD2 (5 bases). The CDR3 consists of 16 residues. V lost 3 bases and J lost 0, with 12 bases in between. CDR1 and CDR2 from the germline V gene are SGHTS and YDEGEE.

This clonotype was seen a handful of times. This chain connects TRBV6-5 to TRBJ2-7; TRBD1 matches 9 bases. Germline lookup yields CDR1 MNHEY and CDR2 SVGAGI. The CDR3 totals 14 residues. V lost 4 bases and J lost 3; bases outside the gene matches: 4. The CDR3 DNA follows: TGTGCCAGCAGTTCACAGGGGGCCCTCTACGAGCAGTACTTC. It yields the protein CASSSQGALYEQYF.

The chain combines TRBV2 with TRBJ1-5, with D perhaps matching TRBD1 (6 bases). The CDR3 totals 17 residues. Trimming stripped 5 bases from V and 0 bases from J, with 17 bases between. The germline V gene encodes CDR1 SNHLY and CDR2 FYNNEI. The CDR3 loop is CASSSQGPGYSNQPQHF. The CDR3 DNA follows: TGTGCCAGCAGTTCGCAGGGGCCCGGCTATAGCAATCAGCCCCAGCATTTT. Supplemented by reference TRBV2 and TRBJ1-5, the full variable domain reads EPEVTQTPSHQVTQMGQEVILRCVPISNHLYFYWYRQILGQKVEFLVSFYNNEISEKSEIFDDQFSVERPDGSNFTLKIRSTKLEDSAMYFCASSSQGPGYSNQPQHFGDGTRLSIL.

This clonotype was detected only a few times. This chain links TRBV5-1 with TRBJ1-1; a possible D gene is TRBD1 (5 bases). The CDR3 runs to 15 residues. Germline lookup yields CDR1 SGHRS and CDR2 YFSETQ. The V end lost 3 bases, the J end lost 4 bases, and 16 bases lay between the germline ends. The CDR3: CASSSQASGTTEAFF. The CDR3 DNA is TGCGCCAGCAGCTCGCAGGCGTCCGGGACCACTGAAGCTTTCTTT.